The present TCR beta chain was sequenced within a study of cytomegalovirus exposure and HLA in healthy donors. Notes on this clone: Its target is not known.

Study findings and constraints: Across donors, sequencing depth was assumed by presence/absence analyses to be roughly uniform. Earlier analysis looked at TCR beta V segments, and most were productive about 87% or about 30% of the time.

After removal of 5 bases from V and 4 bases from J, the junction contained 3 bases not matched to a gene. The CDR3 extends over 14 amino acids. Germline V gives CDR1 SGHTA, CDR2 FQGTGA. Primers: 60 Vbeta forward and 13 Jbeta reverse. Generated by immunoSEQ multiplex PCR, the TCRdb table keeps only in-frame clones and is missing some. The sample comprises approximately 150,000 clones, under 85% of which are singletons, and roughly 1.7% rests with the top ten. The chain links TRBV7-3 to TRBJ2-2, with 8 bases that match TRBD1. This TCR came from a woman aged 25 to 39 in good health and CMV-seronegative. The sequencing input was PBMCs. The CDR3: CASSQGAGTGELFF. The DNA of the CDR3 is TGTGCCAGCAGCCAGGGGGCCGGCACCGGGGAGCTGTTTTTT.